What follows is one TCR beta chain and its context. The data were taken from a study of cytomegalovirus exposure and HLA in healthy donors. 13 Jbeta primers and 60 Vbeta primers were used for the PCR. Here immunoSEQ multiplex PCR was the method, and the copy in TCRdb shows in-frame clones only, minus some. The sample includes 130,000 or so clones, 80% to 90% of them seen just once. The germline CDR1 and CDR2 sequences are MGHRA and YSYEKL. The CDR3 runs 18 residues. V gave up 2 bases and J gave up 5 bases; unmatched junction bases: 11. The receptor was isolated from a woman aged 25-40 years in good health and CMV-seronegative. Sequencing used PBMCs. V and J are TRBV4-1 and TRBJ2-1; 11 bases line up with TRBD2. In DNA form, the CDR3 reads TGCGCCAGCAGCCAATTCTATTCTAGCGGGGGGCGGGACAATGAGCAGTTCTTC. Translating it yields CASSQFYSSGGRDNEQFF.